The entry below gives a single TCR beta chain sequence along with its context. Its antigen remains unidentified. Caucasian adults residing in Nashville, Tennessee made up all the donors. The sample originates from a study of shared clonotypes between healthy human individuals. In the study overall: CD4 naive and CD4 memory each took three plates per donor, while CD8 naive took two and CD8 memory one. Findings of the study overall: Roughly 5% of naive CD4 clonotypes were shared across a few donors.

Libraries were prepared by immunoSEQ multiplex PCR; TCRdb keeps only in-frame clonotypes and omits some of them. The top ten clones hold 0.37% of a sample with approximately 2,000,000 clones, 92% of them seen once. The sequence derives from a young man in good health. Some clones in this sample may be carry-over from other donors' samples. Sequenced material: naive CD4+ T cells from PBMCs. Subset defined: CD45RA+ positively selected.

CDR3 region: CASSGRGLSTDTQYF. The CDR3 nucleotides are TGTGCCAGCAGTGGCAGGGGCCTTAGCACAGATACGCAGTATTTT. This chain uses TRBV6-1 with TRBJ2-3; TRBD1 is a possible D gene (6 bases). Germline CDR1 reads MNHNS; CDR2 reads SASEGT. V lost 4 bases and J lost 0, with 11 bases in between. This CDR3 has 15 residues.